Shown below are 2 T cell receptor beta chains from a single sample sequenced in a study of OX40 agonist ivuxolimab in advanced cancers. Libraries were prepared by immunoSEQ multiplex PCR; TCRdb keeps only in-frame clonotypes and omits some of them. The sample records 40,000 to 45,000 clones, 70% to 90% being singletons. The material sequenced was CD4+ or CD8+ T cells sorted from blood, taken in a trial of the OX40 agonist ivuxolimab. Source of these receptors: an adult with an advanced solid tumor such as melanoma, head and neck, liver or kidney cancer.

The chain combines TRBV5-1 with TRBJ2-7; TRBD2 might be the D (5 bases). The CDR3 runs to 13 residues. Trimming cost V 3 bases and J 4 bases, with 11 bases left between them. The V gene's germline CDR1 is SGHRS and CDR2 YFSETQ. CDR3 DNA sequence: TGCGCCAGCAGCTCTCCCGAGGGATACGAGCAGTACTTC. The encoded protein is CASSSPEGYEQYF.

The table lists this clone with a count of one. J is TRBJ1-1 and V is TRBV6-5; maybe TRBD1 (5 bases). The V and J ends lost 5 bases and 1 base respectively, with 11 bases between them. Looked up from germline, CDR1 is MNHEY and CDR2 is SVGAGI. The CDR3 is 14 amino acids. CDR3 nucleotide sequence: TGTGCCAGCAGTCCTACTACAGGGAACACTGAAGCTTTCTTT. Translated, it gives CASSPTTGNTEAFF.